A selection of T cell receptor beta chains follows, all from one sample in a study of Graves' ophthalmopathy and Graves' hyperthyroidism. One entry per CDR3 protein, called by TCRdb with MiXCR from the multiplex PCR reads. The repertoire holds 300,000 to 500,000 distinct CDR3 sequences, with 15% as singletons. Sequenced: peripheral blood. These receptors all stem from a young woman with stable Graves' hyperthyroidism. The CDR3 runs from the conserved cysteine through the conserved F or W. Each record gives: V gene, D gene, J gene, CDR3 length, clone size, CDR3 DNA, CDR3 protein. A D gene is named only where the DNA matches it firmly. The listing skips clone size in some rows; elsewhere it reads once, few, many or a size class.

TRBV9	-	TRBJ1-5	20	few	TGTGCCAGCAGCGTATACGCACACGGGGGTTTGTTACGTGGTTATCAGCCCCAGCATTTT	CASSVYAHGGLLRGYQPQHF
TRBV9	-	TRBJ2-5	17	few	TGTGCCAGCAGCTCCAGGACTTTCGCTGGACCCTTAGAGACCCAGTACTTC	CASSSRTFAGPLETQYF
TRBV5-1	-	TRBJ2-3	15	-	TGCGCCAGCAGCTTGGTCGGCAGGGTTTCAGATACGCAGTATTTT	CASSLVGRVSDTQYF
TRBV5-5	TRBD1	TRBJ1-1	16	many	TGTGCCAGCAGCCCGTGGACAGGGGCGGTGTGGACTGAAGCTTTCTTT	CASSPWTGAVWTEAFF
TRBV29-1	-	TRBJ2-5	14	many	TGCAGCGTATACGGTGGGGAAGCCCAAGAGACCCAGTACTTC	CSVYGGEAQETQYF
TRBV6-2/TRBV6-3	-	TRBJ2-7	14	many	TGTGCCAGCAGTTATGCGGGACACGAGGTCGAGCAGTACTTC	CASSYAGHEVEQYF
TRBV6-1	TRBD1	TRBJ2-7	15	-	TGTGCCAGCAGTGATATGACGGGACAGGGCTACGAGCAGTACTTC	CASSDMTGQGYEQYF
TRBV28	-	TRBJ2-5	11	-	TGTGCCAGCAATACCGACCGGTCGAGGTACTTC	CASNTDRSRYF
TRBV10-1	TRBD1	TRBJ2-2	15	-	TGCGCCAGCAGTGTAGGGGACAGGGACACCGGGGAGCTGTTTTTT	CASSVGDRDTGELFF
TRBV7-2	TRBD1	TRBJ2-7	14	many	TGTGCCAGCAGCCTCCGGGACAGGGGAAGCGAGCAGTACTTC	CASSLRDRGSEQYF
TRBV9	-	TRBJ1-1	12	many	TGTGCCAGCAGCGGGAACCCTGGGCTGGCTTTCTTT	CASSGNPGLAFF
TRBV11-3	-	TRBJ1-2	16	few	TGTGCCAGCAGCTTACCTACCGGAGAAAGAGCCTATGGCTACACCTTC	CASSLPTGERAYGYTF
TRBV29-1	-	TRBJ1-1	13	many	TGCAGCGTTGGCCCCAGTATGAACACTGAAGCTTTCTTT	CSVGPSMNTEAFF
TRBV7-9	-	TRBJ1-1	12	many	TGTGCCAGCACAGGACAGCCCTCTGAAGCTTTCTTT	CASTGQPSEAFF
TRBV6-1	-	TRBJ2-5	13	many	TGTGCCAGCTCCCGGACTTGGGGAGAGACCCAGTACTTC	CASSRTWGETQYF
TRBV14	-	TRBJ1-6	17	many	TGTGCCAGCAGCTGCCGACAGGTCAGCTCCTATAATTCACCCCTCCACTTT	CASSCRQVSSYNSPLHF
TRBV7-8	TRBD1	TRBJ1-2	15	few	TGTGCCAGCAGCTTAGCAGACAGGGTCCCCCTCGGCTACACCTTC	CASSLADRVPLGYTF
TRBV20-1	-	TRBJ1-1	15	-	TGCAGTGCTAGAGTAGCGAGCCTTTGGGTCCCTGAAGCTTTCTTT	CSARVASLWVPEAFF
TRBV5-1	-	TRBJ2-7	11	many	TGCGCCAGCAGCTTTGGGGAAGGGCAGTACTTC	CASSFGEGQYF
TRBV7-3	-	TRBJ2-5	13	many	TGTGCCAGCAGCTCGTCCCTCCAAGAGACCCAGTACTTC	CASSSSLQETQYF
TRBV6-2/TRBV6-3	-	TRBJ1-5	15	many	TGTGCCAGCAGTTACCATGGGGGGGCGAGTCAGCCCCAGCATTTT	CASSYHGGASQPQHF
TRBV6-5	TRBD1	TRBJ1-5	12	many	TGTGCCGGGGGACAGGGTGGACAGCCCCAGCATTTT	CAGGQGGQPQHF
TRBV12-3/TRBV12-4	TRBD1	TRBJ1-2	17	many	TGTGCCAGCAGCGCTATTGGGACAGGGGGCGCCGGCTATGGCTACACCTTC	CASSAIGTGGAGYGYTF
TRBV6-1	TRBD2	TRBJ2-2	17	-	TGTGCCAGCAGACCTCTAGCGGGAAAGGGCGGCACCGGGGAGCTGTTTTTT	CASRPLAGKGGTGELFF
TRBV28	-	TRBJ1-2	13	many	TGTGCCAGCAGTTCGGAACGGGTTAGTGGCTACACCTTC	CASSSERVSGYTF
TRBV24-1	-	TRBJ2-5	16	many	TGTGCCACCAGTGATTTGGGAAGAGGCCCTCAAGAGACCCAGTACTTC	CATSDLGRGPQETQYF
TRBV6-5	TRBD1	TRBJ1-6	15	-	TGTGCCAGCAGTTTAGCCGGGACAGGGGCTTCACCCCTCCACTTT	CASSLAGTGASPLHF
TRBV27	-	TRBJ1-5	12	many	TGTGCCACCGGAAATTTTAATCAGCCCCAGCATTTT	CATGNFNQPQHF
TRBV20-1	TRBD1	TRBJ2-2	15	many	TGCAGTGCTAGTCAGGGACAGGGGAACACCGGGGAGCTGTTTTTT	CSASQGQGNTGELFF
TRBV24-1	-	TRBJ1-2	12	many	TGTGCCACCAGTGAGACAGACTATGGCTACACCTTC	CATSETDYGYTF
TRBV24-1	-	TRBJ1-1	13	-	TGTGCCACCAGTGTAGGCTCGGGCACTGAAGCTTTCTTT	CATSVGSGTEAFF
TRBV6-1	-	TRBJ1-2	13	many	TGTGCCAGCAGTGAAGGTCTTAACTATGGCTACACCTTC	CASSEGLNYGYTF
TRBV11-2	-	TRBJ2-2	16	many	TGTGCCAGCAGCTCACCTCGGCGGACGGGGACCGGGGAGCTGTTTTTT	CASSSPRRTGTGELFF
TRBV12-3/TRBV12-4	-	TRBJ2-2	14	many	TGTGCCAGCAGTTTAAAGGGGAGCACCGGGGAGCTGTTTTTT	CASSLKGSTGELFF
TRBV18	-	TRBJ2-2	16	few	TGTGCCAGCTCACCAATCACAGGAAGCAACACCGGGGAGCTGTTTTTT	CASSPITGSNTGELFF
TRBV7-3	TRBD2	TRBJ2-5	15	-	TGTGCCAGCAGCTTAGGCGCGGGGGTAGGAGAGACCCAGTACTTC	CASSLGAGVGETQYF
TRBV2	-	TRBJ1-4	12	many	TGTGCCAGCAGGGACAGCCGTGAAAAACTGTTTTTT	CASRDSREKLFF
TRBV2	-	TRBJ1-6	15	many	TGTGCCAGCAGTTCTACAGGGTCGGATAATTCACCCCTCCACTTT	CASSSTGSDNSPLHF
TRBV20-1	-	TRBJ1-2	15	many	TGCAGTGCTAAACCCCAGGAGGTGGGGGACTATGGCTACACCTTC	CSAKPQEVGDYGYTF
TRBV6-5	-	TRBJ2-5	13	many	TGTGCCAGCAAGGAGCGGTCGTGGGAGACCCAGTACTTC	CASKERSWETQYF
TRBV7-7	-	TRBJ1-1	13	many	TGTGCTAGCAGCTTAGTGGAGGGGGAGGAAGCTTTCTTT	CASSLVEGEEAFF
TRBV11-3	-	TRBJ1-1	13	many	TGTGCCAGCAGCCTTCCCTGGGACACTGAAGCTTTCTTT	CASSLPWDTEAFF
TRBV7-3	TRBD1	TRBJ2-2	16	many	TGTGCCAGCAGCGGGATGGGACAGGGGGCCCACGGGGAGCTGTTTTTT	CASSGMGQGAHGELFF
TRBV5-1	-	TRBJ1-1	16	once	TGCGCCAGCAGCACGGCCCTGGACAGCTTTGCGCCTGAAGCTTTCTTT	CASSTALDSFAPEAFF
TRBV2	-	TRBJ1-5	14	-	TGTGCCAGCAAATCGGGCAGGGACAATCAGCCCCAGCATTTT	CASKSGRDNQPQHF